The 23 T cell receptor beta chains below were found in one sample sequenced in a study of shared clonotypes between healthy human individuals. Sequencing was performed with immunoSEQ multiplex PCR; in TCRdb, only in-frame clones are kept and a portion is missing. The profile covers around 1,900,000 clones, with about 94% appearing a single time and about 1.6% taken by the ten largest. It was CD45RO-negative cells, positively selected for CCR7, that made up naive CD8 cells, with terminally differentiated effector memory CD45RA+ cells excluded. Sequenced: naive CD8+ T cells from PBMCs. These receptors were collected from a man younger than 30 in good health. Some clones in this sample may be carry-over from other donors' samples.

This chain uses TRBV2 with TRBJ2-1; 9 bases match TRBD2. CDR1 is SNHLY and CDR2 is FYNNEI in the germline V gene. The CDR3 is 16 amino acids. V shed 4 bases, J shed 4 bases, and the junction held 8 bases outside the gene matches. The CDR3 sequence: CASSVASGRNYNEQFF. The DNA for the CDR3 is TGTGCCAGCAGTGTAGCCAGCGGGAGGAATTACAATGAGCAGTTCTTC.

This clone has just a few counts. In the same sample, other DNA sequences code for this CDR3. This chain links TRBV9 with TRBJ1-1, with D maybe TRBD1 (5 bases). Trimming left V 0 bases short and J 4 bases short, with 7 bases between. CDR3 length equals 13 residues. Per the germline V gene, CDR1 is SGDLS and CDR2 is YYNGEE. The CDR3 DNA follows: TGTGCCAGCAGCGTAGGGGGCCGCACTGAAGCTTTCTTT. It is translated as CASSVGGRTEAFF.

V gene TRBV7-8 combines with J gene TRBJ1-1; D gene ambiguous. The germline V gene encodes CDR1 SGHVS and CDR2 FQNEAQ. CDR3 length: 15 residues. With 0 bases removed from V and 0 bases from J, the gap between germline ends came to 8 bases. The CDR3 DNA is TGTGCCAGCAGCTTAGCGCGGTCAGTGAACACTGAAGCTTTCTTT. It encodes CASSLARSVNTEAFF.

The rearrangement links TRBV9 to TRBJ2-3; 10 bases agree with TRBD1. After removal of 3 bases from V and 3 bases from J, the junction contained 10 bases not matched to a gene. Per germline, CDR1 SGDLS and CDR2 YYNGEE. CDR3 length: 17 residues. CDR3 nucleotide sequence: TGTGCCAGCAGCGACCCTATACAGGGACAGGGGACAGATACGCAGTATTTT. Translated, it gives CASSDPIQGQGTDTQYF.

The chain combines TRBV5-1 with TRBJ2-1, with D possibly being TRBD2 (7 bases). CDR1 is SGHRS and CDR2 is YFSETQ in the germline V gene. The CDR3 sequence is 16 residues long. Between the trimmed V and J ends, which lost 0 bases and 4 bases, there was a span of 14 bases. As DNA, the CDR3 is TGCGCCAGCAGCTTGGTTGCGGGGAGGGGGTACAATGAGCAGTTCTTC. Encoded protein: CASSLVAGRGYNEQFF.

This clone was detected only a few times. This rearrangement joins TRBV4-2 to TRBJ1-1; the D gene is possibly TRBD1 (5 bases). CDR1 and CDR2 from the germline V gene are LGHNA and YNFKEQ. V dropped 1 base and J dropped 1 base, with 10 bases sitting between them. The CDR3 has 15 residues. This CDR3 is CASSQVDMSNTEAFF. CDR3 DNA sequence: TGTGCCAGCAGCCAAGTGGACATGTCGAACACTGAAGCTTTCTTT.

V gene TRBV7-8 combines with J gene TRBJ1-1; D may be TRBD1 (6 bases). Germline assignment: CDR1 SGHVS and CDR2 FQNEAQ. The CDR3 runs 17 residues. V shed 0 bases and J shed 0 bases, with 14 bases lying between them. CDR3 region: CASSLALGTPVNTEAFF. The CDR3 region has the DNA TGTGCCAGCAGCTTAGCCCTCGGGACACCTGTGAACACTGAAGCTTTCTTT. Together with reference TRBV7-8 and TRBJ1-1, the CDR3 gives the full variable domain: GAGVSQSPRYKVAKRGQDVALRCDPISGHVSLFWYQQALGQGPEFLTYFQNEAQLDKSGLPSDRFFAERPEGSVSTLKIQRTQQEDSAVYLCASSLALGTPVNTEAFFGQGTRLTVV.

This CDR3 is CASSGTGGSWETQYF. For the CDR3, the DNA is TGTGCCAGCAGCGGCACAGGGGGAAGTTGGGAGACCCAGTACTTC. This chain connects TRBV7-8 to TRBJ2-5, with 8 bases lining up with TRBD1. Trimming removed 5 bases from V and 5 bases from J; junction bases left unmatched: 10. This CDR3 spans 15 amino acids. CDR1 is SGHVS and CDR2 is FQNEAQ in the germline V gene.

Only one count was recorded for this clone. Other DNA sequences within the sample encode an identical CDR3. V usage is TRBV6-5 and J usage is TRBJ1-3, with unresolved D. The germline gives CDR1 MNHEY, CDR2 SVGAGI. This CDR3 is built from 15 residues. The germline V and J ends were trimmed by 0 bases and 0 bases, with 6 bases remaining between them. Here the CDR3 reads CASSYSASSGNTIYF. The CDR3 DNA is TGTGCCAGCAGTTACTCGGCAAGCTCTGGAAACACCATATATTTT.

This chain joins TRBV25-1 and TRBJ2-5; weak D call: TRBD2 (5 bases). V gave up 6 bases and J gave up 5 bases, with 10 bases separating them. This CDR3 has 12 residues. The germline gives CDR1 MGHDK, CDR2 SYGVNS. The CDR3 protein is CASSPRGETQYF. The DNA for the CDR3 is TGTGCCAGCAGCCCGCGCGGGGAGACCCAGTACTTC.

The chain joins TRBV27 to TRBJ1-2; D possibly corresponds to TRBD1 (5 bases). Germline CDR1 MNHEY, CDR2 SMNVEV (reference sequence). The CDR3 totals 13 residues. The ends were cut back, 5 bases at V and 7 bases at J, with 14 bases in the middle. The chain's CDR3 is CASSPQGSSGYTF. The CDR3 DNA reads as TGTGCCAGCAGTCCCCAGGGTTCTTCTGGCTACACCTTC.

For this clone: This sample also contains other DNA sequences that code for the same CDR3. The genes are TRBV27 and TRBJ1-2; no clear D gene. The CDR3 has 14 amino acids. Germline V gene lookup returns CDR1 MNHEY and CDR2 SMNVEV (reference sequence). Trimming cost V 2 bases and J 2 bases, with 9 bases left between them. Here the CDR3 reads CASSLRQPNYGYTF. CDR3 DNA: TGTGCCAGCAGTTTACGGCAGCCAAACTATGGCTACACCTTC.

Concerning this clone itself: Other DNA variants within this sample encode the same CDR3. The chain combines TRBV15 with TRBJ2-3, with D unresolved. The CDR3 runs 13 residues. Trimming took 2 bases from V and 0 from J, leaving 3 bases between them. The germline V gene has CDR1 LNHNV and CDR2 YYDKDF (reference sequence). Here the CDR3 reads CATSRSSTDTQYF. The CDR3 DNA reads TGTGCCACCAGCAGATCCAGCACAGATACGCAGTATTTT.

The chain has TRBV4-2 and TRBJ2-1, with D perhaps matching TRBD1 or TRBD2 (5 bases each). CDR3 length: 16 amino acids. Germline CDR1 reads LGHNA; CDR2 reads YNFKEQ. Trimming pared 1 base from V and 8 bases from J, leaving 18 bases between. CDR3 bases: TGTGCCAGCAGCCAAGTTGTCCGGGGACGAGGCGATGAGCAGTTCTTC. Protein sequence: CASSQVVRGRGDEQFF.

The chain is built from TRBV7-6 and TRBJ2-1; TRBD1 agrees at 9 bases. CDR1 is SGHVS and CDR2 is FNYEAQ in the germline V gene. This CDR3 is built from 16 residues. After removal of 5 bases from V and 5 bases from J, the junction contained 10 bases not matched to a gene. Here the CDR3 DNA reads TGTGCCAGCAGCCGCCGCGGGACAGGGATTAACAATGAGCAGTTCTTC. It codes for CASSRRGTGINNEQFF.

This chain uses TRBV7-9 with TRBJ2-1; TRBD1 or TRBD2 may be the D gene (6 bases each). The CDR3 length is 17 residues. The germline V gene encodes CDR1 SEHNR and CDR2 FQNEAQ (reference sequence). Trimming stripped 8 bases from V and 0 bases from J, with 20 bases between. The CDR3 region is CASRGQGRVSSYNEQFF. The DNA of the CDR3 is TGTGCCAGCCGGGGGCAGGGTAGGGTAAGCTCCTACAATGAGCAGTTCTTC. The full variable domain, in which reference TRBV7-9 and TRBJ2-1 provide the parts outside the CDR3, is DTGVSQNPRHKITKRGQNVTFRCDPISEHNRLYWYRQTLGQGPEFLTYFQNEAQLEKSRLLSDRFSAERPKGSFSTLEIQRTEQGDSAMYLCASRGQGRVSSYNEQFFGPGTRLTVL.

The rearrangement links TRBV7-3 to TRBJ2-3; D is perhaps TRBD2 (5 bases). V gave up 5 bases and J gave up 0 bases, with 12 bases separating them. This CDR3 is 15 amino acids long. Looked up from germline, CDR1 is SGHTA and CDR2 is FQGTGA. CDR3 protein: CASSTSGYSTDTQYF. The CDR3 coding sequence is TGTGCCAGCAGCACCAGCGGATATAGCACAGATACGCAGTATTTT. Full variable domain (missing parts from reference TRBV7-3 and TRBJ2-3): GAGVSQTPSNKVTEKGKYVELRCDPISGHTALYWYRQSLGQGPEFLIYFQGTGAADDSGLPNDRFFAVRPEGSVSTLKIQRTERGDSAVYLCASSTSGYSTDTQYFGPGTRLTVL.

The chain uses TRBV7-9 and TRBJ2-1; D is undetermined. The CDR3 is 15 amino acids. Deletions cut 5 bases from V and 4 bases from J, with 15 bases between. Germline V gives CDR1 SEHNR, CDR2 FQNEAQ (reference sequence). The CDR3 reads CASSPSLAKYNEQFF. In DNA form, the CDR3 reads TGTGCCAGCAGCCCGTCGTTAGCCAAATACAATGAGCAGTTCTTC. The full variable domain, rest sourced from reference TRBV7-9 and TRBJ2-1, is DTGVSQNPRHKITKRGQNVTFRCDPISEHNRLYWYRQTLGQGPEFLTYFQNEAQLEKSRLLSDRFSAERPKGSFSTLEIQRTEQGDSAMYLCASSPSLAKYNEQFFGPGTRLTVL.

The chain employs TRBV4-1 and TRBJ1-1; no firm D call. This CDR3 has 13 amino acids. Germline V lookup: CDR1 MGHRA, CDR2 YSYEKL. Trimming shortened V by 1 base and J by 1 base, and 4 bases separated the two germline ends. The chain's CDR3 is CASSQVQNTEAFF. In nucleotides, the CDR3 is TGCGCCAGCAGCCAAGTCCAGAACACTGAAGCTTTCTTT.

There are a few counts of this clone. The chain is built from TRBV4-3 and TRBJ1-1, with unresolved D. The CDR3 totals 13 residues. Germline lookup yields CDR1 LGHNA and CDR2 YSLEER. Between the trimmed V and J ends, which lost 1 base and 8 bases, there was a span of 11 bases. CDR3: CASSQVIPGEAFF. CDR3 nucleotide sequence: TGCGCCAGCAGCCAAGTCATCCCGGGAGAAGCTTTCTTT.

This chain uses TRBV5-1 with TRBJ2-7; 8 positions match TRBD1. In germline, CDR1 is SGHRS, CDR2 YFSETQ. The J segment lost 1 base and the V segment lost 2 bases, leaving 2 bases of the junction unmatched. The CDR3 totals 14 residues. This chain's CDR3 is CASSLQGVSYEQYF. The CDR3 DNA reads TGCGCCAGCAGCTTACAGGGGGTTTCCTACGAGCAGTACTTC. Combining the CDR3 with reference TRBV5-1 and TRBJ2-7 gives the whole variable domain KAGVTQTPRYLIKTRGQQVTLSCSPISGHRSVSWYQQTPGQGLQFLFEYFSETQRNKGNFPGRFSGRQFSNSRSEMNVSTLELGDSALYLCASSLQGVSYEQYFGPGTRLTVT.

V usage is TRBV27 and J usage is TRBJ2-7, with 7 positions matching TRBD1. The V and J ends lost 3 bases and 0 bases, in that order; junction bases with no gene match: 5. The CDR3 extends over 15 amino acids. Germline CDR1 is MNHEY and CDR2 is SMNVEV (reference sequence). CDR3 sequence reads: CASSFDRASSYEQYF. For the CDR3, the DNA is TGTGCCAGCAGTTTCGACAGGGCCAGCTCCTACGAGCAGTACTTC.

This rearrangement joins TRBV11-2 to TRBJ2-1; 10 nucleotides agree with TRBD2. After removal of 4 bases from V and 6 bases from J, the junction contained 3 bases not matched to a gene. CDR1 and CDR2 (germline): SGHAT, FQNNGV. CDR3 length equals 14 residues. The CDR3 reads CASSSASGSNEQFF. DNA of the CDR3: TGTGCCAGCAGCTCCGCTAGCGGGAGCAATGAGCAGTTCTTC.